Listed here is a single T cell receptor (beta chain). Its antigen is as yet unknown. This sample is part of a study of beta chain features in type 1 diabetes. Study-level points and caveats: Shorter TCRB CDR3s, moderately but significantly so, were found in Type 1 diabetes patients in all four CD4+ subsets. Fewer insertions but more deletions were seen at VDJ junctions in type 1 diabetes patients.

The sequenced template was cDNA made from the entire isolated RNA. Some 4 million reads on average were seen across naive, central memory and regulatory T cell samples. Sequencing was performed with immunoSEQ multiplex PCR; in TCRdb, only in-frame clones are kept and a portion is missing. The sample lists a few hundred thousand clones, around an eighth seen once, with about 0.015% in the top ten. The TCR comes from a man under 40 with type 1 diabetes. The sequencing sample was made of naive CD4+ T cells from blood.

The CDR3 nucleotides read TGTGCCAGCAGCTTGGCGGTGGGGGCAGTGAACACTGAAGCTTTCTTT. Encoded protein: CASSLAVGAVNTEAFF. The V gene is TRBV5-6, the J gene TRBJ1-1, with a weak D call TRBD1 (6 bases). Germline-derived CDR1 and CDR2 are SGHDT and YYEEEE. The CDR3 sequence is 16 residues long. With 0 bases removed from V and 0 bases from J, the gap between germline ends came to 12 bases. The full variable domain, with the rest looked up from reference TRBV5-6 and TRBJ1-1, is DAGVTQSPTHLIKTRGQQVTLRCSPKSGHDTVSWYQQALGQGPQFIFQYYEEEERQRGNFPDRFSGHQFPNYSSELNVNALLLGDSALYLCASSLAVGAVNTEAFFGQGTRLTVV.